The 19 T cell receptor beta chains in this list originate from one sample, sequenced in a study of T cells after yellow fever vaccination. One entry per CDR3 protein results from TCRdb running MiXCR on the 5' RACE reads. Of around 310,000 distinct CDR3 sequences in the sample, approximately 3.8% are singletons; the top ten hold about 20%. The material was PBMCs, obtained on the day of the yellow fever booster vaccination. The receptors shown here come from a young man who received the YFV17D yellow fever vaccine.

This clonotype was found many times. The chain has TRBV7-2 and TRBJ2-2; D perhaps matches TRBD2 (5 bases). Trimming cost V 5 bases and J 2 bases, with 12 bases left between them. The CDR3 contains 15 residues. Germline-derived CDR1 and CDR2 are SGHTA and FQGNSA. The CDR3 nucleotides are TGTGCCAGCAGCCTTTTCGGACTTAACACCGGGGAGCTGTTTTTT. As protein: CASSLFGLNTGELFF.

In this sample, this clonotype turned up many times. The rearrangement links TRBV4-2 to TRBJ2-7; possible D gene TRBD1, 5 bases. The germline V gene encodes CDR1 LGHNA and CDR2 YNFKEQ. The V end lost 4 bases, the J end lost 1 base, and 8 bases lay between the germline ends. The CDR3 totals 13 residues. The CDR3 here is CASSPDTSYEQYF. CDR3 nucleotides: TGTGCCAGCAGCCCGGACACATCCTACGAGCAGTACTTC.

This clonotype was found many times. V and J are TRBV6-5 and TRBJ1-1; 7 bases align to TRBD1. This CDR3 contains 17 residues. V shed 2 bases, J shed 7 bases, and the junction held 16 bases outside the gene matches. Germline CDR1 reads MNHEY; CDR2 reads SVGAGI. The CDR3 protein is CASSYTSTGTAAFEAFF. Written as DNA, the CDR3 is TGTGCCAGCAGTTACACGTCTACCGGGACAGCCGCCTTTGAAGCTTTCTTT.

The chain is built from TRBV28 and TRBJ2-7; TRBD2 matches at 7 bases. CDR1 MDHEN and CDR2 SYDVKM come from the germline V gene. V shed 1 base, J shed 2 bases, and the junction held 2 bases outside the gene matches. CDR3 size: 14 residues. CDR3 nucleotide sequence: TGTGCCAGCAGTTTATCGGGGAGGGCCTACGAGCAGTACGTC. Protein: CASSLSGRAYEQYV.

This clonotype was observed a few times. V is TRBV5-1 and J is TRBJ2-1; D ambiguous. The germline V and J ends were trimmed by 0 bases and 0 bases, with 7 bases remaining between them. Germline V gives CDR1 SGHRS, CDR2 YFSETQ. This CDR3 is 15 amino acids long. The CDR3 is CASSLGYSSYNEQFF. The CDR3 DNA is TGCGCCAGCAGCTTGGGGTACAGCTCCTACAATGAGCAGTTCTTC. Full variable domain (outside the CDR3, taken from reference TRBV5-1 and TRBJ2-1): KAGVTQTPRYLIKTRGQQVTLSCSPISGHRSVSWYQQTPGQGLQFLFEYFSETQRNKGNFPGRFSGRQFSNSRSEMNVSTLELGDSALYLCASSLGYSSYNEQFFGPGTRLTVL.

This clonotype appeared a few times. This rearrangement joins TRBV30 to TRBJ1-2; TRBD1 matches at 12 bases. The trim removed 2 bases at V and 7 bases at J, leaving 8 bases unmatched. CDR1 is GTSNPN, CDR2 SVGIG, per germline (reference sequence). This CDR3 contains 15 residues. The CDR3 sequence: CAWSPGTGGAGGYTF. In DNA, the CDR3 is TGTGCCTGGAGTCCCGGGACAGGGGGCGCGGGTGGCTACACCTTC. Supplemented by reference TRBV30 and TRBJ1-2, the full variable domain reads SQTIHQWPATLVQPVGSPLSLECTVEGTSNPNLYWYRQAAGRGLQLLFYSVGIGQISSEVPQNLSASRPQDRQFILSSKKLLLSDSGFYLCAWSPGTGGAGGYTFGSGTRLTVV.

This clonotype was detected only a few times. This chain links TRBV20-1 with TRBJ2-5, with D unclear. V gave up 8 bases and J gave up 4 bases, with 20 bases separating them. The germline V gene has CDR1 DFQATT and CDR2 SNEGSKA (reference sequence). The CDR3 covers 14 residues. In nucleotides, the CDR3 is TGCAGTCTAAACGGCGGTGGTGTCGGAGAGACCCAGTACTTC. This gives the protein CSLNGGGVGETQYF.

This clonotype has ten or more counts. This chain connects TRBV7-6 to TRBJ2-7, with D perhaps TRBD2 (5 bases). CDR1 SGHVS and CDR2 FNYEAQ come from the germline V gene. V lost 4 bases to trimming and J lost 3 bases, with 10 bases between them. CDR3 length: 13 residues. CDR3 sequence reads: CASSSREIYEQYF. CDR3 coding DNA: TGTGCCAGCAGCTCAAGGGAGATCTACGAGCAGTACTTC.

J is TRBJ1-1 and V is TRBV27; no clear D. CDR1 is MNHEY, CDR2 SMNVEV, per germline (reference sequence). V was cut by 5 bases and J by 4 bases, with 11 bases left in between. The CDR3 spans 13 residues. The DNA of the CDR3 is TGTGCCAGCAGTACTTTGGGCGGCACTGAAGCTTTCTTT. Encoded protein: CASSTLGGTEAFF.

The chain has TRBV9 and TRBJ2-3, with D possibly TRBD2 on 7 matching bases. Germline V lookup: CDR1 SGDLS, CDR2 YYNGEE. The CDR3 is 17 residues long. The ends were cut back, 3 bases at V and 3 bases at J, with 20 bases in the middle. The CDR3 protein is CASSASGGHGATDTQYF. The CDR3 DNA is TGTGCCAGCAGCGCCTCGGGGGGACACGGGGCGACAGATACGCAGTATTTT.

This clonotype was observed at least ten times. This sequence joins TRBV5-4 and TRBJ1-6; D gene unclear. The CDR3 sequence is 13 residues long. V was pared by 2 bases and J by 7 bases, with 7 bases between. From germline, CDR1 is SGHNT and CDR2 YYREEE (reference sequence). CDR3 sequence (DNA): TGTGCCAGCAGCTTCGGAGGGAATTCACCCCTCCACTTT. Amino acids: CASSFGGNSPLHF.

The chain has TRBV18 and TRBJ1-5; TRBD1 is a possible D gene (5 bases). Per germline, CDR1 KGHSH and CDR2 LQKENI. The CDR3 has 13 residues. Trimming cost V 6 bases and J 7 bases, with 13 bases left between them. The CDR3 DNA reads TGTGCCAGCTCGTCGGACATGGCCCAGCCCCAGCATTTT. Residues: CASSSDMAQPQHF. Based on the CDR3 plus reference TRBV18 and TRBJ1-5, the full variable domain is NAGVMQNPRHLVRRRGQEARLRCSPMKGHSHVYWYRQLPEEGLKFMVYLQKENIIDESGMPKERFSAEFPKEGPSILRIQQVVRGDSAAYFCASSSDMAQPQHFGDGTRLSIL.

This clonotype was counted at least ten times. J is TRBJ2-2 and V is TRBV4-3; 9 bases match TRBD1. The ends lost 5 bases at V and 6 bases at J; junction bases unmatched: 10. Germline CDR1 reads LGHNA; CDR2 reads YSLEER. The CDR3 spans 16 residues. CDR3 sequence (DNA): TGCGCCAGCAGCTCTCTCGCGGGACAGGGCTCCGGGGAGCTGTTTTTT. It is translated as CASSSLAGQGSGELFF.

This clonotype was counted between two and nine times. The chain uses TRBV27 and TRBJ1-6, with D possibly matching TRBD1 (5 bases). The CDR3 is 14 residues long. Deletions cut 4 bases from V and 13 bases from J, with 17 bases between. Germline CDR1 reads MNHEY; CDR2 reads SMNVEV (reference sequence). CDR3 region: CASSSQRGPLPLHF. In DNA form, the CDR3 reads TGTGCCAGCAGTTCACAGAGGGGCCCCCTTCCCCTCCACTTT.

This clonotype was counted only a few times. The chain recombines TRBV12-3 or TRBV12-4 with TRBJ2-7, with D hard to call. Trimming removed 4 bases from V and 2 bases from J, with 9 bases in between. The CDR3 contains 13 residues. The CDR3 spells CASSSDGPYEQYF. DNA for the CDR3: TGTGCCAGCAGTTCGGACGGACCCTACGAGCAGTACTTC.

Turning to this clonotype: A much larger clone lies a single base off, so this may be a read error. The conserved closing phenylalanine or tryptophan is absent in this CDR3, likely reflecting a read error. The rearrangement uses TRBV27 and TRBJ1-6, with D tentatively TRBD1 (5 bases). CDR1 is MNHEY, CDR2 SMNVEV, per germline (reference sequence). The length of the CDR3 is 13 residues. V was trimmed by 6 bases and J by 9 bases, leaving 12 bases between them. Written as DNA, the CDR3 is TGTGCCAGCAGAGCCGGGAGGGGTTCACCCCTCCACTTA. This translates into CASRAGRGSPLHL.

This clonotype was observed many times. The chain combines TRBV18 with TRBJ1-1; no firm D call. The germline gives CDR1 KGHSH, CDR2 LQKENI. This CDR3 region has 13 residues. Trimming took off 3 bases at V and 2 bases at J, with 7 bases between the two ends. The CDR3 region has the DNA TGTGCCAGCTCACCTCAGAGTAACACTGAAGCTTTCTTT. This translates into CASSPQSNTEAFF.

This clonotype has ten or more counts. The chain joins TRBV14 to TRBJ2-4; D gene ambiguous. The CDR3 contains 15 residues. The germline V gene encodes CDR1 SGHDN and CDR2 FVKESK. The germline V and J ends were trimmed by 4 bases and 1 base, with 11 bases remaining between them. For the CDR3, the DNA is TGTGCCAGCAGCCGCATTGGGTCGGCCAAAAACATTCAGTACTTC. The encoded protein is CASSRIGSAKNIQYF.

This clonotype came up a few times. The CDR3 loop reads CASSVGGVAAGELFF. The CDR3 coding sequence is TGTGCCAGCAGCGTAGGTGGAGTAGCCGCCGGGGAGCTGTTTTTT. The genes are TRBV9 and TRBJ2-2, with D hard to call. The germline CDR1 and CDR2 sequences are SGDLS and YYNGEE. Trimming removed 0 bases from V and 6 bases from J, with 12 bases in between. The CDR3 consists of 15 residues.